This T cell receptor beta chain derives from a study of cytomegalovirus exposure and HLA in healthy donors. This table comes from immunoSEQ multiplex PCR, and its TCRdb copy is limited to in-frame clones, with some not included. This sample carries about 100,000 clones, 90% to 96% of them seen once, and the ten largest clones take roughly 0.67%. The clonotype was recovered from a woman aged 18-30 years in good health and CMV-seronegative. Sequencing used PBMCs.

CDR3 protein: CASSGSGTGDSWMNTEAFF. In DNA form, the CDR3 reads TGTGCCAGCAGCGGCTCCGGGACAGGGGATTCCTGGATGAACACTGAAGCTTTCTTT. V is TRBV6-4 and J is TRBJ1-1, with 10 bases that match TRBD1. This CDR3 region has 19 residues. CDR1 and CDR2 (germline): MRHNA, SNTAGT. V lost 6 bases to trimming and J lost 0 bases; unmatched junction nucleotides: 16.